The clone carrying this T cell receptor (beta chain) appeared a few times. Its antigen is not identified. Primers included in the PCR were 60 Vbeta and 13 Jbeta primers. Measured with immunoSEQ multiplex PCR; TCRdb has only the in-frame clones, and not every one. The sample includes some 110,000 clones, 65% to 90% of them seen just once. The CDR3 extends over 12 amino acids. Germline-derived CDR1 and CDR2 are SNHLY and FYNNEI. Trimming left V 10 bases short and J 4 bases short, with 13 bases between. This entry belongs to a study of cytomegalovirus exposure and HLA in healthy donors. The study, taken as a whole, reports: In a later analysis, TCR beta V- and J-gene trimming showed a link to a missense DCLRE1C variant. Many donors shared some public TCRs, even though most TCR sequences were rare. Accounts indicate the classifier identified cytomegalovirus status with strong specificity and sensitivity.

The V call is TRBV2, the J call TRBJ1-2; unclear D gene. The origin of this receptor is a man aged 50 to 60 in good health and CMV-seronegative. The sample taken for sequencing was PBMCs. The CDR3 region has the DNA TGTGCCACCTCTGAGGAGCTCTATGGCTACACCTTC. Its translation is CATSEELYGYTF.